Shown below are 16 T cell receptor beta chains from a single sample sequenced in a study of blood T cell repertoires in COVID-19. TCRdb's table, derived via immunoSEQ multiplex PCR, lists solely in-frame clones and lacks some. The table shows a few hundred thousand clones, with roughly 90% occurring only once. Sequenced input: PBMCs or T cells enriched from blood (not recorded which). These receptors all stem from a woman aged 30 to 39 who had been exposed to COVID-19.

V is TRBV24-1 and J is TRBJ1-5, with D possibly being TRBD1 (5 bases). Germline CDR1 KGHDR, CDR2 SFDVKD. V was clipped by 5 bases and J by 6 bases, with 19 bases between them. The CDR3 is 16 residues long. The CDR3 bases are TGTGCCACCAGTGTAGCAGGGAAGGGGCAAGGTCAGCCCCAGCATTTT. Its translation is CATSVAGKGQGQPQHF.

The CDR3 DNA follows: TGCGCCAGCAGCTTGTTCGGACTACCTCAAGAGACCCAGTACTTC. Amino acid sequence: CASSLFGLPQETQYF. V usage is TRBV5-1 and J usage is TRBJ2-5; possibly TRBD2 for D (6 bases). Trimming removed 1 base at V and 2 bases at J, with 12 bases between. The CDR3 is 15 residues long. The germline gives CDR1 SGHRS, CDR2 YFSETQ.

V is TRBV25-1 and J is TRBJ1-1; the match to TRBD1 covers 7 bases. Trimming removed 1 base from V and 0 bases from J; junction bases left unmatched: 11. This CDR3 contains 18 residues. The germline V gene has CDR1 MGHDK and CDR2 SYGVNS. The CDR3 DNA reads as TGTGCCAGCAGTGAATCCATGGGGACAGCGACAATGAACACTGAAGCTTTCTTT. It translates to CASSESMGTATMNTEAFF.

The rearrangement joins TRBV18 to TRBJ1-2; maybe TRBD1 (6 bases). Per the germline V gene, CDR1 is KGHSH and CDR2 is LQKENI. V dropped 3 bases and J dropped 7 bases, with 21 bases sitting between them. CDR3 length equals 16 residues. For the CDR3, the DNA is TGTGCCAGCTCACCTTCTCCCGGGACATCAGTGGGTGGCTACACCTTC. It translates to CASSPSPGTSVGGYTF.

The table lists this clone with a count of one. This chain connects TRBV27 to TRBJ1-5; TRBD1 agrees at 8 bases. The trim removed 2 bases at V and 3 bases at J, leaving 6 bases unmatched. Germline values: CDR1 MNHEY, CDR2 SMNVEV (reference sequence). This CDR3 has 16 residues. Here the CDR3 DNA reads TGTGCCAGCAGTTTAGGGACAGGTTGGCCCAATCAGCCCCAGCATTTT. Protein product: CASSLGTGWPNQPQHF.

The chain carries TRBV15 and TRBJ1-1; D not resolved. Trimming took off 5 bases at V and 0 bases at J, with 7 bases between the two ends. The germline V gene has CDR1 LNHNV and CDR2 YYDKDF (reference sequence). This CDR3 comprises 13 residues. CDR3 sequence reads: CATSGPMNTEAFF. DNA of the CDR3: TGTGCCACCAGCGGCCCGATGAACACTGAAGCTTTCTTT.

This CDR3 is CASSPTSGAYNEQFF. The CDR3 DNA sequence: TGTGCCAGTAGCCCGACTAGCGGAGCCTACAATGAGCAGTTCTTC. V is TRBV19 and J is TRBJ2-1; 9 bases match TRBD2. The V gene's germline CDR1 is LNHDA and CDR2 SQIVND (reference sequence). CDR3 length equals 15 residues. V lost 6 bases and J lost 2; bases outside the gene matches: 5.

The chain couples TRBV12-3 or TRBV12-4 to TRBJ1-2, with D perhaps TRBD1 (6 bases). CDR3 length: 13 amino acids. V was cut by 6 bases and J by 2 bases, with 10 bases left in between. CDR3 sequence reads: CASRPDSNYGYTF. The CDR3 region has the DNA TGTGCCAGCAGACCGGACAGCAACTATGGCTACACCTTC.

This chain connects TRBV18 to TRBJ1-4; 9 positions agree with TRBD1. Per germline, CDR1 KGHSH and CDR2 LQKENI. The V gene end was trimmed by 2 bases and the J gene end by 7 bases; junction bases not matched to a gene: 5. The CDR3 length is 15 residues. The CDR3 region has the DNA TGTGCCAGCTCACCAGAGGGACAGGGTGCTGAAAAACTGTTTTTT. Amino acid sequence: CASSPEGQGAEKLFF.

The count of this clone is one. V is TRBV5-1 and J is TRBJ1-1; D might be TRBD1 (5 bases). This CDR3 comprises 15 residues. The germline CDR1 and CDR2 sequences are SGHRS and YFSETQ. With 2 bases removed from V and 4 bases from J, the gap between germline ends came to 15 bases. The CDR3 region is CASSFVWGGGTEAFF. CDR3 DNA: TGCGCCAGCAGCTTTGTATGGGGCGGCGGCACTGAAGCTTTCTTT.

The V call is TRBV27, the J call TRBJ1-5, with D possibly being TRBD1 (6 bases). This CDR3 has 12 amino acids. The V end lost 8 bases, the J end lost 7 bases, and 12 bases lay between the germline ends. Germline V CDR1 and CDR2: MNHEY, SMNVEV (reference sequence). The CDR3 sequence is CASDGGAQPQHF. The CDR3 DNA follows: TGTGCCAGCGATGGGGGGGCCCAGCCCCAGCATTTT.

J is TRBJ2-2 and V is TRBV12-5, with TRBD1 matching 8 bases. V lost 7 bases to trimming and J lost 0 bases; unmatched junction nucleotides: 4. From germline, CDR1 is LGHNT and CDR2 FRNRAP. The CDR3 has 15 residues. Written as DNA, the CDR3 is TGTGCTAGTGTCTGGGACAGGCCGAACACCGGGGAGCTGTTTTTT. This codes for CASVWDRPNTGELFF.

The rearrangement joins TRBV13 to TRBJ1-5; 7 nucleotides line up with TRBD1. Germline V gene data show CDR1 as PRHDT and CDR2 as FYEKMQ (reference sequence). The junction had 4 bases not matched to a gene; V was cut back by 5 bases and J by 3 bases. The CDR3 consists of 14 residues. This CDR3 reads CASSQGGLNQPQHF. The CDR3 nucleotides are TGTGCCAGCAGCCAAGGGGGCCTCAATCAGCCCCAGCATTTT.

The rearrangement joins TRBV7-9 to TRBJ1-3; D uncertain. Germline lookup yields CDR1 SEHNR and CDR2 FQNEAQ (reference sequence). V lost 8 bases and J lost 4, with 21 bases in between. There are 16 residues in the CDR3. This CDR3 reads CASYWSLGGEGNTIYF. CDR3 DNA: TGTGCCAGCTACTGGAGTCTCGGCGGAGAAGGAAACACCATATATTTT.

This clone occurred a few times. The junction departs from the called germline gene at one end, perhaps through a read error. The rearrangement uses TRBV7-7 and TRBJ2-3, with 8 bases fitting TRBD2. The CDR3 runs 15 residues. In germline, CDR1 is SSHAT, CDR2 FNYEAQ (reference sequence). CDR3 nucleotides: TGTGCTAGCAGCTTACTCGGGGGGGCGACAGATACGCAGTATTTT. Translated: CASSLLGGATDTQYF.

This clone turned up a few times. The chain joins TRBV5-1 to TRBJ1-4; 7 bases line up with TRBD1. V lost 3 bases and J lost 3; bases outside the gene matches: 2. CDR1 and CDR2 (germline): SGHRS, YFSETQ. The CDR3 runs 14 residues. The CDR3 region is CASSSGQPNEKLFF. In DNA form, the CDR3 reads TGCGCCAGCAGCTCGGGACAGCCTAATGAAAAACTGTTTTTT.